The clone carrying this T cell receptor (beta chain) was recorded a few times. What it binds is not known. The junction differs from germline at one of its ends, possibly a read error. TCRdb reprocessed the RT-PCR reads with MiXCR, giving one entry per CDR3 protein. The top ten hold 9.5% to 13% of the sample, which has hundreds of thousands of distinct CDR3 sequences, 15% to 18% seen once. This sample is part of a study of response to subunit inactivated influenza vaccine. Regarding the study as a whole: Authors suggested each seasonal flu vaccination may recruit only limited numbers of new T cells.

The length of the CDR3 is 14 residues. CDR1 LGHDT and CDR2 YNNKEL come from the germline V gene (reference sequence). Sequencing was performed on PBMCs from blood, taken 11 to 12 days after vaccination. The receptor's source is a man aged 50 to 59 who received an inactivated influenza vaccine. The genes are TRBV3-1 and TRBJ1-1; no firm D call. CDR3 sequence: CASSQVSPNSEAFF. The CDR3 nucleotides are TGTGCCAGCAGCCAAGTGTCTCCCAACAGTGAAGCTTTCTTT.